Listed below are T cell receptor beta chains from one sample, sequenced in a study of spatial heterogeneity in lung cancer. One entry per CDR3 protein, called by TCRdb with MiXCR from the 5' RACE reads. The sample includes approximately 6,900 distinct CDR3 sequences, about 12% of them seen just once. This specimen was lung tumor tissue, taken at surgery. The source of these receptors is a male donor with early-stage non-small cell lung cancer. Each CDR3 is given with its conserved first and last residue. D genes are given only for firm matches. For some rows the clone size is stated as once, few or many, or as a class when expanded; others skip it.

TRBV27,many,TRBJ2-6,14,-,TGTGCCAGCAGTCAACTCACTGGGGCCAACGTCCTGACTTTC,CASSQLTGANVLTF
TRBV6-5,many,TRBJ2-6,20,TRBD1,TGTGCCAGCAGATTGACAGGGCCCCTTAACCCTAACTCTGGGGCCAACGTCCTGACTTTC,CASRLTGPLNPNSGANVLTF
TRBV2,many,TRBJ2-1,13,TRBD2,TGTGCCAGCACCGAGGAGCGGGGGATGCGGCAGTTCTTC,CASTEERGMRQFF
TRBV20-1,medium-sized,TRBJ2-3,13,TRBD2,TGCAGTGCGGGGACTAGCGGCACAGATACGCAGTATTTT,CSAGTSGTDTQYF
TRBV29-1,many,TRBJ2-3,15,-,TGCAGCGTTGAAGATACCGGTTTCGGGACAGATACGCAGTATTTT,CSVEDTGFGTDTQYF
TRBV7-9,few,TRBJ1-1,16,TRBD1,TGTGCCAGCAGCTTCGGAGGACAGGGAAGGAGGACTGAAGCTTTCTTT,CASSFGGQGRRTEAFF
TRBV21-1,-,TRBJ2-7,16,-,TGTGCCAGCAGCAAACAGGCGGACCCTACTCCCAACGAGCAGTACTTC,CASSKQADPTPNEQYF
TRBV19,many,TRBJ1-2,12,-,TGTGCCAGTAGCGGGGGGGACCATGGCTACACCTTC,CASSGGDHGYTF
TRBV10-3,many,TRBJ2-7,14,-,TGTGCCATCAGTCCCTTGACAGCCACCTACGAGCAGTACTTC,CAISPLTATYEQYF
TRBV6-2/TRBV6-3,many,TRBJ2-5,14,-,TGTGCCAGCAGTTACTCCGCCGGCCAAGCGAGCCAGTACTTC,CASSYSAGQASQYF
TRBV28,many,TRBJ1-1,14,-,TGTGCCAGCAGGAGGATAGAGGGATACACTGAAGCTTTCTTT,CASRRIEGYTEAFF
TRBV29-1,-,TRBJ2-1,13,-,TGCAGCGTTGAAGAAGGAGGGAGCAATGAGCAGTTCTTC,CSVEEGGSNEQFF
TRBV15,many,TRBJ1-5,19,-,TGTGCCACCAGCAGACTACGGCTCGGCATCCACTATAGCAATCAGCCCCAGCATTTT,CATSRLRLGIHYSNQPQHF
TRBV9,many,TRBJ1-3,16,-,TGTGCCAGCAGCACGGCACAGGCCTACTCTGGAAACACCATATATTTT,CASSTAQAYSGNTIYF
TRBV5-5,many,TRBJ2-3,14,-,TGTGCCAGCAGCTCGTACAGGGAGGAGGATACGCAGTATTTT,CASSSYREEDTQYF
TRBV11-1,many,TRBJ2-1,10,-,TGTGCCAGCGGTTACAATGAGCAGTTCTTC,CASGYNEQFF
TRBV7-2,-,TRBJ1-3,17,-,TGTGCCAGCAGCGTACACCCGAGGGGGTTGCCTGGAAACACCATATATTTT,CASSVHPRGLPGNTIYF
TRBV10-3,many,TRBJ2-1,12,-,TGTGCCATCAGTGAGTCGGGCCGCGAGCAGTTCTTC,CAISESGREQFF
TRBV11-2,many,TRBJ2-3,17,TRBD2,TGTGCCAGCAGAGATAAGACTAGCGGGAGTTTATTTGATACGCAGTATTTT,CASRDKTSGSLFDTQYF
TRBV5-4,many,TRBJ2-5,14,-,TGTGCCAGCAGCATCCGGGACACCCAAGAGACCCAGTACTTC,CASSIRDTQETQYF
TRBV4-1,many,TRBJ2-5,13,-,TGCGCCAGCAGCCAAAATGAAGGCGGGACCCAGTACTTC,CASSQNEGGTQYF
TRBV28,-,TRBJ1-1,14,-,TGTGCCAGCAGTTTGGGTAGTACTCGACGTAGTGCTTTCTTT,CASSLGSTRRSAFF
TRBV6-5,medium-sized,TRBJ2-1,13,-,TGTGCCAGCAGTTACGGGGGCCTGGGTGAGCAGTTCTTC,CASSYGGLGEQFF
TRBV28,many,TRBJ2-1,17,TRBD2,TGTGCCAGCAGTTTCTCCCATAGCGGGAGCCACCAGAGGGAGCAGTTCTTC,CASSFSHSGSHQREQFF
TRBV12-3/TRBV12-4,few,TRBJ2-4,17,-,TGTGCCAGCAGTTTAGAGGAGTCCTCCCTAGCCAAAAACATTCAGTACTTC,CASSLEESSLAKNIQYF
TRBV7-9,few,TRBJ1-2,15,-,TGTGCCAGCAGCCACCCGGCGGGCTTTAACTATGGCTACACCTTC,CASSHPAGFNYGYTF
TRBV5-1,-,TRBJ1-1,16,-,TGCGCCAGCAGCATTCCTTCCGGGACACCCCACACTGAAGCTTTCTTT,CASSIPSGTPHTEAFF
TRBV6-5,-,TRBJ2-3,16,-,TGTGCCAGCAGACCGCCCCTAGGGAGACACACAGATACGCAGTATTTT,CASRPPLGRHTDTQYF
TRBV12-3/TRBV12-4,medium-sized,TRBJ1-1,13,-,TGTGCCAGCATTGTACAGGCGGGGACTGAAGCTTTCTTT,CASIVQAGTEAFF
TRBV4-1,-,TRBJ2-1,17,TRBD2,TGCGCCAGCAGCCAAATCGGACTAGCGGGATCCTACAATGAGCAGTTCTTC,CASSQIGLAGSYNEQFF
TRBV27,many,TRBJ2-7,13,-,TGTGCCAGCAGTTTCAGTGGCAGGGCGGAGCAGTACTTC,CASSFSGRAEQYF
TRBV10-3,medium-sized,TRBJ1-1,14,-,TGTGCCATCAGAGCCGGGACGGTCCCCCCTGAAGCTTTCTTT,CAIRAGTVPPEAFF
TRBV10-3,once,TRBJ2-7,15,-,TGTGCCATCAGTGAGTCAGGGACAAAATCCTACGAGCAGTACTTC,CAISESGTKSYEQYF
TRBV7-3,many,TRBJ1-2,14,-,TGTGCCAGCAGCCCAACGCTGCGGGGGGAAGGCTACACCTTC,CASSPTLRGEGYTF
TRBV20-1,-,TRBJ2-7,14,-,TGCAGTGCTACTACGGGACTTTACCCCTTCGAGCAGTACTTC,CSATTGLYPFEQYF
TRBV7-2,-,TRBJ2-4,15,TRBD2,TGTGCCAGCAGCACGAGGACTAGCGGGAGGGACATTCAGTACTTC,CASSTRTSGRDIQYF
TRBV6-5,few,TRBJ2-7,14,TRBD1,TGTGCCAGCAGTGGACAGGGGCTATTCTACGAGCAGTACTTC,CASSGQGLFYEQYF
TRBV2,many,TRBJ2-7,11,-,TGTGCCAGCAGTTTCTCGGGCGAGCAGTACTTC,CASSFSGEQYF
TRBV20-1,medium-sized,TRBJ2-3,13,-,TGCAGTGCTAGCCGGGCGAGCACAGATACGCAGTATTTT,CSASRASTDTQYF
TRBV7-3,many,TRBJ2-5,13,TRBD2,TGTGCCAGCGGGCTAGCGGGAGGAGAGACCCAGTACTTC,CASGLAGGETQYF
TRBV19,-,TRBJ1-5,16,TRBD1,TGTGCCAGTAGTGTCCGGGGACAGGGACGGAGTCAGCCCCAGCATTTT,CASSVRGQGRSQPQHF
TRBV20-1,many,TRBJ2-7,15,-,TGCAGTGTCAGATCAGGGATCGGCGGAGGGAACGAGCAGTACTTC,CSVRSGIGGGNEQYF
TRBV18,-,TRBJ2-5,14,-,TGTGCCAGCTCACCACCAAGTGGGGGGGAGACCCAGTACTTC,CASSPPSGGETQYF
TRBV3-1,many,TRBJ2-7,16,TRBD2,TGTGCCAGCAGTCATTGGAGCGGGAGGGACCCCGACGAGCAGTACTTC,CASSHWSGRDPDEQYF
TRBV28,many,TRBJ1-5,14,-,TGTGCCAGCAGTTTGAAGGGGTACAATCAGCCCCAGCATTTT,CASSLKGYNQPQHF
TRBV20-1,many,TRBJ2-5,13,TRBD2,TGCAGTGCCACTTGGGGGGGGCAAGAGACCCAGTACTTC,CSATWGGQETQYF
TRBV24-1,many,TRBJ2-3,15,TRBD2,TGTGCCACCAGTGACCCTAGCGGCCCCACAGATACGCAGTATTTT,CATSDPSGPTDTQYF
TRBV11-2,-,TRBJ2-3,15,-,TGTGCCAGCAGCTTAATACGGCGGCTCACAGATACGCAGTATTTT,CASSLIRRLTDTQYF
TRBV20-1,medium-sized,TRBJ2-7,13,TRBD2,TGCAGTGACCTGGCACTAGCGGGAGACGAGCAGTACTTC,CSDLALAGDEQYF
TRBV4-1,many,TRBJ2-7,15,TRBD1,TGCGCCAGCAGCCAACCGGGACAGAGCTCCTACGAGCAGTACTTC,CASSQPGQSSYEQYF
TRBV28,medium-sized,TRBJ2-3,16,TRBD2,TGTGCCAGCAGGGAGGGACTAGAGGTTAGCACAGATACGCAGTATTTT,CASREGLEVSTDTQYF
TRBV6-2/TRBV6-3,many,TRBJ1-5,14,-,TGTGCCAGCACCCCTCAGGGTCACAATCAGCCCCAGCATTTT,CASTPQGHNQPQHF
TRBV10-2,many,TRBJ2-3,17,-,TGCGCCAGCAGTGAGGCGACTGGCTCCTGGGGCGCAGATACGCAGTATTTT,CASSEATGSWGADTQYF
TRBV29-1,large,TRBJ2-3,14,-,TGCAGCGTTGTCTGGGGCAGGGCTACAGATACGCAGTATTTT,CSVVWGRATDTQYF
TRBV25-1,-,TRBJ2-3,14,TRBD2,TGTGCCAGCAGGCGGGAGGTAGGCACAGATACGCAGTATTTT,CASRREVGTDTQYF
TRBV7-2,many,TRBJ2-3,18,TRBD2,TGTGCCAGCAGCTTCCTTAGTCCTAGCGGGAGTAGGACAGATACGCAGTATTTT,CASSFLSPSGSRTDTQYF
TRBV6-5,-,TRBJ1-2,13,-,TGTGCCAGCAGTTATAGCGGGAACTATGGCTACACCTTC,CASSYSGNYGYTF